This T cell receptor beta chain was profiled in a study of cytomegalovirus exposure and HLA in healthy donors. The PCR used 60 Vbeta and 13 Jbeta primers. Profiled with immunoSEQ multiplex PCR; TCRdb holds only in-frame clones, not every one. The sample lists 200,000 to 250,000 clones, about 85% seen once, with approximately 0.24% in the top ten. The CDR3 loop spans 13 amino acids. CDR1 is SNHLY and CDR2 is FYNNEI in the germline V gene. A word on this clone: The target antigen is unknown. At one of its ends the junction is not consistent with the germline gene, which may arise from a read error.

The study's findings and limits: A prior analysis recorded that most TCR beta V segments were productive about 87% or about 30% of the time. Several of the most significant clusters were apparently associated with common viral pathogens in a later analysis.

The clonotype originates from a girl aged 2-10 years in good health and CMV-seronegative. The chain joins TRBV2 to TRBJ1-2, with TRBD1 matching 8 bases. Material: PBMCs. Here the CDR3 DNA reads TGTGCCAGCAACGCAGGGGGCGGCTATGGCTACGCCTTC. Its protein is CASNAGGGYGYAF. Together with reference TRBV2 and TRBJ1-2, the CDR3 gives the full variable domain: EPEVTQTPSHQVTQMGQEVILRCVPISNHLYFYWYRQILGQKVEFLVSFYNNEISEKSEIFDDQFSVERPDGSNFTLKIRSTKLEDSAMYFCASNAGGGYGYAFGSGTRLTVV.